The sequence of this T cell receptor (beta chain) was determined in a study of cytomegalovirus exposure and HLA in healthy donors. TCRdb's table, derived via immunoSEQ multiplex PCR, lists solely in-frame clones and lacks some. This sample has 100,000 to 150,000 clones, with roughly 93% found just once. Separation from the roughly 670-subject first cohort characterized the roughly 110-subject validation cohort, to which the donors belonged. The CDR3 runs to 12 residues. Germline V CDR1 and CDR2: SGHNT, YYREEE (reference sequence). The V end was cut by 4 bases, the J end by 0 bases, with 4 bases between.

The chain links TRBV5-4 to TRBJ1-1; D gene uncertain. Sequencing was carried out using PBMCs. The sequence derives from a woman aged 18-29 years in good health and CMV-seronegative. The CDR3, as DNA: TGTGCCAGCAGCCCCGTGAACACTGAAGCTTTCTTT. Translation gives CASSPVNTEAFF.